The text below deals with one T cell receptor beta chain. The antigen it binds to is not known. No much larger clone exists at a distance of one base, and base qualities are not known. The trial excluded patients who had a history of autoimmune disease or who were on systemic immunosuppression. In every dose cohort, peripheral blood was drawn for TCR sequencing at baseline, cycle 4 day 1, and cycle 7 day 1. Samples were obtained from an open-label, multicenter, first-in-human phase I dose-escalation trial of ivuxolimab. Adults with locally advanced or metastatic melanoma, renal cell carcinoma, hepatocellular carcinoma or head and neck squamous cell carcinoma were enrolled in the trial. CD4+ and CD8+ T cells were sorted separately from peripheral blood before TCR sequencing. The source of the sample is a study of OX40 agonist ivuxolimab in advanced cancers. As for the study more broadly: Ivuxolimab was a fully human IgG2 agonistic monoclonal antibody targeting the costimulatory receptor OX40 (CD134). Intravenous ivuxolimab was administered to patients every 2 weeks at six dose levels: 0.01, 0.1, 0.3, 1.5, 3 and 10 mg/kg. Of the roughly 52 dose-escalation patients, hepatocellular carcinoma was present in approximately 20, melanoma in around 15, renal cell carcinoma in 9 and head and neck cancer in 9. In the dose-escalation cohort, around four fifths of patients were male, and the mean age was approximately 60 years, with a range of about 20 to 79. Prior anti-PD-1, anti-PD-L1 or anti-CTLA-4 therapy was permitted, and about two fifths of dose-escalation patients had received checkpoint inhibitors. Three dose-escalation patients achieved partial responses, one with hepatocellular carcinoma and two with cutaneous melanoma. Peripheral TCRbeta sequencing was intended to test whether TCR sequence diversity was altered and clonal T-cell expansion was caused by ivuxolimab. The paper reports the monotherapy dose-escalation portion (N of about 50 patients) of the phase I ivuxolimab trial.

To sequence the TCRbeta CDR3 region, genomic DNA was isolated from the sorted cells. TCRbeta CDR3 regions were sequenced using the immunoSEQ Assay. This is the immuneACCESS table as TCRdb keeps it, with only in-frame sequences that have V and J called. A part of the clones is gone; compared with another copy, unresolved V genes explain less than half, and the rest is unexplained. Counted in this sample were under 80,000 clones; about 85% of them appeared once. The ten largest clones capture around 2% of the sample. The CDR3 holds 14 amino acids from the cysteine to the phenylalanine. CDR3 DNA only is kept here, 42 bases in frame from base 1. V loses 1 base of germline sequence and J loses 3 bases, and the interval between the two ends is 7 bases. CDR1 and CDR2 are drawn from the germline V gene: SGHTA, FQGNSA. On the study overall, not on this receptor specifically: The antigen specificity of the clonally expanded peripheral T cells was not determined. At doses of 0.1 to 3.0 mg/kg, clonal expansion of both CD4+ and CD8+ blood T cells was observed from baseline to week 6. Low levels of normalized T-cell clonal expansion were also seen in some nonresponding patients. In the 0.1-3.0 mg/kg groups, partial responders were among the patients with the lowest normalized peripheral clonal expansion, particularly in CD8+ T cells. After ivuxolimab, more expanded clones were found on average in CD8+ T cells than in CD4+ T cells.

The chain joins TRBV7-2 to TRBJ1-3, with no D gene named confidently. This specimen consisted of CD4+ or CD8+ T cells sorted from blood, obtained in a trial of the OX40 agonist ivuxolimab. The clonotype was recovered from an adult with an advanced solid tumor such as melanoma, head and neck, liver or kidney cancer. Here the CDR3 is given as CASSLVGFGNTIYF. At the DNA level, the sequence is TGTGCCAGCAGCTTAGTGGGGTTTGGAAACACCATATATTTT.